The rows below give T cell receptor beta chains drawn from one sample of a study of CD8 T cells in ankylosing spondylitis. MiXCR, applied by TCRdb to the 5' RACE reads, yields one record per CDR3 protein. The sample records about 510,000 distinct CDR3 sequences, approximately 5% being singletons. The specimen sequenced was blood, either unsorted or a sorted T cell fraction (not recorded which). The receptors derive from a male donor with ankylosing spondylitis. Both conserved end residues are part of each CDR3. D genes are given only for firm matches. Clone size is shown for a subset of rows, as once, few, many or a class of expanded clone.

V gene: TRBV2
D gene: TRBD1
clone size: NA
J gene: TRBJ1-2
CDR3 DNA: TGTGCCACCTTGACAGGGGTCGTGGGCTACACCTTC
CDR3 protein: CATLTGVVGYTF

V gene: TRBV6-2/TRBV6-3
D gene: NA
clone size: NA
J gene: TRBJ2-1
CDR3 DNA: TGTGCCAGCAGGCCTCGGGGGAGCTCCTACAATGAGCAGTTCTTC
CDR3 protein: CASRPRGSSYNEQFF

V gene: TRBV15
D gene: NA
clone size: many
J gene: TRBJ1-1
CDR3 DNA: TGTGCCACCAGCCAAGGAGTCCAGGTCACTGAAGCTTTCTTT
CDR3 protein: CATSQGVQVTEAFF

V gene: TRBV7-2
D gene: TRBD1
clone size: many
J gene: TRBJ1-5
CDR3 DNA: TGTGCCAGCAGCCATCGGACAGGGGGCGGACAGCCCCAGCATTTT
CDR3 protein: CASSHRTGGGQPQHF

V gene: TRBV7-2
D gene: NA
clone size: many
J gene: TRBJ2-1
CDR3 DNA: TGTGCCAGCAGCTTAGACGGCCTGAGATCCGATAGGGTGCAGTTCTTC
CDR3 protein: CASSLDGLRSDRVQFF

V gene: TRBV7-9
D gene: NA
clone size: many
J gene: TRBJ2-7
CDR3 DNA: TGTGCCAGCAGCTCACCACAGGGATCCTACGAGCAGTACTTC
CDR3 protein: CASSSPQGSYEQYF

V gene: TRBV6-2/TRBV6-3
D gene: TRBD1
clone size: many
J gene: TRBJ1-2
CDR3 DNA: TGTGCCAGCAGTTACGCCGACAGGGAAGGCTACACCTTC
CDR3 protein: CASSYADREGYTF

V gene: TRBV20-1
D gene: NA
clone size: many
J gene: TRBJ1-3
CDR3 DNA: TGCAGTGCTAGGCCGCTTCTGAGCTCTGGAAACACCATATATTTT
CDR3 protein: CSARPLLSSGNTIYF

V gene: TRBV6-5
D gene: NA
clone size: many
J gene: TRBJ2-1
CDR3 DNA: TGTGCCAGCAGTTACAACGGGGCCCACAATGAGCAGTTCTTC
CDR3 protein: CASSYNGAHNEQFF

V gene: TRBV7-6
D gene: NA
clone size: many
J gene: TRBJ1-1
CDR3 DNA: TGTGCCAGCAGCCTAGCATCTACAGGCACTGAAGCTTTCTTT
CDR3 protein: CASSLASTGTEAFF

V gene: TRBV7-2
D gene: NA
clone size: many
J gene: TRBJ1-5
CDR3 DNA: TGTGCCAGCAGCCAACTCCGGGGTCAGCCCCAGCATTTT
CDR3 protein: CASSQLRGQPQHF

V gene: TRBV5-1
D gene: TRBD1
clone size: many
J gene: TRBJ1-2
CDR3 DNA: TGCGCCAGCAGCTTGGCGCAGGGGGCAGTAGGCTACACCTTC
CDR3 protein: CASSLAQGAVGYTF

V gene: TRBV29-1
D gene: NA
clone size: many
J gene: TRBJ1-1
CDR3 DNA: TGCAGCGTTGATCTCCGGGACACTGAAGCTTTCTTT
CDR3 protein: CSVDLRDTEAFF

V gene: TRBV29-1
D gene: NA
clone size: many
J gene: TRBJ1-1
CDR3 DNA: TGCAGCCCCTTGAGTCTTTGGGGGACTGAAGCTTTCTTT
CDR3 protein: CSPLSLWGTEAFF

V gene: TRBV11-2
D gene: NA
clone size: many
J gene: TRBJ1-2
CDR3 DNA: TGTGCCAGCAGCTTAGGGGAGAGTTATGGCTACACCTTC
CDR3 protein: CASSLGESYGYTF

V gene: TRBV7-3
D gene: NA
clone size: NA
J gene: TRBJ1-2
CDR3 DNA: TGTGCCAGCAGCCCGGACCCGACCGGTGGCTACACCTTC
CDR3 protein: CASSPDPTGGYTF

V gene: TRBV27
D gene: TRBD1
clone size: many
J gene: TRBJ2-4
CDR3 DNA: TGTGCCAGCAGTCCACGACAGGGGGTGTCAGCCAAAAACATTCAGTACTTC
CDR3 protein: CASSPRQGVSAKNIQYF

V gene: TRBV6-1
D gene: NA
clone size: few
J gene: TRBJ2-1
CDR3 DNA: TGTGCCAGCAGTCCGGGACCGGCTAACAATGAGCAGTTCTTC
CDR3 protein: CASSPGPANNEQFF

V gene: TRBV29-1
D gene: NA
clone size: many
J gene: TRBJ2-7
CDR3 DNA: TGCAGCGTCAAAGAGATCTACGAGCAGTACTTC
CDR3 protein: CSVKEIYEQYF

V gene: TRBV2
D gene: NA
clone size: many
J gene: TRBJ2-1
CDR3 DNA: TGTGCCAGCAGTGGGGCCGGGAGGACCCTACAGGGTGAGCAGTTCTTC
CDR3 protein: CASSGAGRTLQGEQFF

V gene: TRBV20-1
D gene: NA
clone size: many
J gene: TRBJ1-5
CDR3 DNA: TGCAGTGCTAGAGGGCCCGGAGCTCAGCCCCAGCATTTT
CDR3 protein: CSARGPGAQPQHF

V gene: TRBV10-3
D gene: NA
clone size: many
J gene: TRBJ2-1
CDR3 DNA: TGTGCCATCAGTGACCTTGGCGGTAGCTCCTACAATGAGCAGTTCTTC
CDR3 protein: CAISDLGGSSYNEQFF

V gene: TRBV5-1
D gene: NA
clone size: many
J gene: TRBJ1-1
CDR3 DNA: TGCGCCAGCGGTAATCCTCCCCGGGGTCATGAAGCTTTCTTT
CDR3 protein: CASGNPPRGHEAFF

V gene: TRBV4-1
D gene: NA
clone size: NA
J gene: TRBJ1-2
CDR3 DNA: TGCGCCAGCAGCCAAACAGGCCCGCTAGGCTACACCTTC
CDR3 protein: CASSQTGPLGYTF

V gene: TRBV6-1
D gene: TRBD1
clone size: many
J gene: TRBJ2-7
CDR3 DNA: TGTGCCAGCAGTCTGAAAGGGACAGACTACGAGCAGTACTTC
CDR3 protein: CASSLKGTDYEQYF

V gene: TRBV5-1
D gene: TRBD1
clone size: many
J gene: TRBJ2-2
CDR3 DNA: TGCGCCAGCAGCCTGGGACAGGCGACCGGGGAGCTGTTTTTT
CDR3 protein: CASSLGQATGELFF